Described below is a single T cell receptor beta chain sequence and its context. Assay: immunoSEQ multiplex PCR; the TCRdb copy retains only in-frame clones and omits some. The table lists 90,000 to 120,000 clones, around nine tenths of them singletons. The data originate from a study of blood T cell repertoires in COVID-19. On the study more broadly: Nucleic acid was either cDNA or gDNA, and it came from T cells, B-cell-depleted T cells, or PBMCs.

Germline V gene sequence: CDR1 SGDLS, CDR2 YYNGEE. The CDR3 has 13 residues. Trimming removed 2 bases at V and 9 bases at J, with 12 bases between. This clonotype was obtained from a woman aged 25 to 39 with acute or convalescent COVID-19. The sample was peripheral blood. The gene calls are TRBV9 and TRBJ2-1; D might be TRBD1 (6 bases). CDR3: CASSVGHQVEQFF. The CDR3, as DNA: TGTGCCAGCAGCGTGGGACATCAGGTTGAGCAGTTCTTC.